Below, one T cell receptor (beta chain) is given with its context. Its antigen is still unknown. The read ends 3 residues before the CDR3 terminus; that terminus is restored from the germline J gene. Germline-derived CDR1 and CDR2 are SGHVS and FQNEAQ. The V segment lost 2 bases and the J segment 3 bases; nucleotides outside the gene matches: 8. The CDR3 is 17 residues long. The repertoire was sequenced with immunoSEQ multiplex PCR; TCRdb's copy has only in-frame clones and lacks some. The sample table includes over 25,000 clones. This sample is drawn from a study of Tregs in tolerant kidney transplant recipients. Study outcomes and limitations: Validation in larger populations is needed because few patients were studied. The most relevant donor-specific Treg TCRbeta repertoire apparently came from expansion with activated donor B cells.

The origin of this receptor is a human donor who received a combined kidney and bone marrow transplant. V gene TRBV7-8 combines with J gene TRBJ1-5, with 9 bases identical to TRBD1. The starting material was CD8+ T cells from blood, obtained before the transplant. The CDR3: CASSLPGQGGVNQPQHF. The CDR3 bases that were read are TGTGCCAGCAGCTTACCGGGACAGGGAGGGGTCAATCAGCCC.